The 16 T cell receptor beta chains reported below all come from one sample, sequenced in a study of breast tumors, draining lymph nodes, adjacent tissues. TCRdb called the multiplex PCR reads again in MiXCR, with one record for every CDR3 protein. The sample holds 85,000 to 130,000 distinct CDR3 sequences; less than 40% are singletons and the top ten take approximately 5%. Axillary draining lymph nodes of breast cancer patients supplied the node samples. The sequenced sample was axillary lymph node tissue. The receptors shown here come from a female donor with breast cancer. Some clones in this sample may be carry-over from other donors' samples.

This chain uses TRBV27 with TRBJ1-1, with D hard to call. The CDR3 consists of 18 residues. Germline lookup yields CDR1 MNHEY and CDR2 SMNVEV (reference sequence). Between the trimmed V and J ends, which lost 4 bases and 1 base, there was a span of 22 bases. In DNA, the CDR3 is TGTGCCAGCAGTTCTAGAATCGGACCCAATTCAAGGAACACTGAAGCTTTCTTT. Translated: CASSSRIGPNSRNTEAFF.

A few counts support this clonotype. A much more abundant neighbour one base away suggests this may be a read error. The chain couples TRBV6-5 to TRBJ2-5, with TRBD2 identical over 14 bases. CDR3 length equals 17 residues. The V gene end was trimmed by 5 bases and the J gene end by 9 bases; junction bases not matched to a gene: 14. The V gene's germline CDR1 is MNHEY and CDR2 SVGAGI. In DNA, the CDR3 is TGTGCCAGCAGTCACTATCCGGGACTAGCGGGGGAATTGGCCCAGTACTTC. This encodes CASSHYPGLAGELAQYF.

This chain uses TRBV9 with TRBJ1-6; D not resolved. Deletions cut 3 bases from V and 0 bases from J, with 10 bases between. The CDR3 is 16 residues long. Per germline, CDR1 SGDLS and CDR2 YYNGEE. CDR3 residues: CASSAGWSSYNSPLHF. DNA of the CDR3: TGTGCCAGCAGCGCCGGTTGGAGCTCCTATAATTCACCCCTCCACTTT.

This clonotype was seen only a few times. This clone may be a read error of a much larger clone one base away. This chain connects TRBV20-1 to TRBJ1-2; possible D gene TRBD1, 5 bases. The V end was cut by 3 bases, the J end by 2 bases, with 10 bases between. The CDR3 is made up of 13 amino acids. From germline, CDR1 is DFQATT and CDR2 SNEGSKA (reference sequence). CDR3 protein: CSASTGRNYGYTF. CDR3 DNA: TGCAGTGCTAGCACAGGCCGAAACTATGGCTACACCTTC.

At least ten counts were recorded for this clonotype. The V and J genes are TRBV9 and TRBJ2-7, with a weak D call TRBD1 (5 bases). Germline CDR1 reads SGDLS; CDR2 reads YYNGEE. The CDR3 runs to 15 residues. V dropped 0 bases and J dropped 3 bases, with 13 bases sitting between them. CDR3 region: CASSVGLAGIYEQYF. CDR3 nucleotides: TGTGCCAGCAGCGTAGGTCTGGCAGGGATCTACGAGCAGTACTTC.

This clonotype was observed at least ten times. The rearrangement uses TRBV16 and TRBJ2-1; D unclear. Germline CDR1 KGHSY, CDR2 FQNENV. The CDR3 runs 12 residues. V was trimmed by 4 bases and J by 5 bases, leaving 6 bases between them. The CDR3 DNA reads TGTGCCAGCAGCCCGTCCGACAATGAGCAGTTCTTC. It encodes CASSPSDNEQFF.

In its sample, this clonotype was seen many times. DNA of the CDR3: TGCGCCAGCAGCAGATTTGGGACAGTTAGTACCTACGAGCAGTACTTC. It codes for CASSRFGTVSTYEQYF. This chain joins TRBV5-1 and TRBJ2-7; 7 bases match TRBD1. This CDR3 region has 16 residues. V dropped 4 bases and J dropped 2; count of bases not matched to a gene: 12. The germline gives CDR1 SGHRS, CDR2 YFSETQ.

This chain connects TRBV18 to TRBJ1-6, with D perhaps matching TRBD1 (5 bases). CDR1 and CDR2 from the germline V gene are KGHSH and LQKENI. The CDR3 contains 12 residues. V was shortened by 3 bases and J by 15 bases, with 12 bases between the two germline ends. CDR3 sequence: CASSPTGTDLHF. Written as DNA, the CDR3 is TGTGCCAGCTCACCCACCGGGACCGACCTCCACTTT.

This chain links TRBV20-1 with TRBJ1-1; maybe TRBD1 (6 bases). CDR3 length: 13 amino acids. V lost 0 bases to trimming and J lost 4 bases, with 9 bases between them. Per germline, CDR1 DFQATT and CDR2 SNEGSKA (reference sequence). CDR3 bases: TGCAGTGCTAGAGATTTAGGGGGCACTGAAGCTTTCTTT. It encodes CSARDLGGTEAFF.

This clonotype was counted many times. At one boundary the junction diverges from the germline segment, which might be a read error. The CDR3 loop is CASSSGGTTDTQYF. For the CDR3, the DNA is TGTGCTAGCAGCTCAGGCGGGACCACAGATACGCAGTATTTT. V gene TRBV7-7 combines with J gene TRBJ2-3, with D perhaps TRBD2 (6 bases). Looked up from germline, CDR1 is SSHAT and CDR2 is FNYEAQ (reference sequence). The CDR3 runs 14 residues.

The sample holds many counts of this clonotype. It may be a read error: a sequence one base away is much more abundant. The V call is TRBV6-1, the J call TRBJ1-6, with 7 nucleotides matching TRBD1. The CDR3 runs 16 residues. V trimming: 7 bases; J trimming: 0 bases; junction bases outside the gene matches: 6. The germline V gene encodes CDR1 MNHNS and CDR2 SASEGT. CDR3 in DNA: TGTGCCAGCAAACACCGGGACAGCTCCTATAATTCACCCCTCCACTTT. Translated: CASKHRDSSYNSPLHF.

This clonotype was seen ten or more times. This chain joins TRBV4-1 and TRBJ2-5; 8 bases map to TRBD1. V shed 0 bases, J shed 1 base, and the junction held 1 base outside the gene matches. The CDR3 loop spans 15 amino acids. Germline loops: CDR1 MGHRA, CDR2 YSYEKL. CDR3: CASSQEGQVQETQYF. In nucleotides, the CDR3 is TGCGCCAGCAGCCAAGAGGGACAGGTCCAAGAGACCCAGTACTTC.

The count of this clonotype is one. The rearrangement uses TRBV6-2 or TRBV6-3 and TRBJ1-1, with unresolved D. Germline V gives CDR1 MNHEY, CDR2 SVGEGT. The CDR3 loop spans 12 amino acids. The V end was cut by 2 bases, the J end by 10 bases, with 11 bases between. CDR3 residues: CASSYGEGRAFF. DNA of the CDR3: TGTGCCAGCAGTTACGGGGAGGGTAGAGCTTTCTTT.

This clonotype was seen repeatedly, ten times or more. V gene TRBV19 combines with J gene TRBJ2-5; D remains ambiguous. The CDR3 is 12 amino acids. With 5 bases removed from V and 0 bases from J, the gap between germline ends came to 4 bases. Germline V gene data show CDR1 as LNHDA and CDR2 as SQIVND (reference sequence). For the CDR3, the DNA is TGTGCCAGTAGTTACAACCAAGAGACCCAGTACTTC. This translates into CASSYNQETQYF.

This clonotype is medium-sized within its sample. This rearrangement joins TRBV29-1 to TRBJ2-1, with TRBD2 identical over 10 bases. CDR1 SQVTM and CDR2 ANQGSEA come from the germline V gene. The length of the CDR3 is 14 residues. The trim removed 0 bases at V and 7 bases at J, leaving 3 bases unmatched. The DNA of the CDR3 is TGCAGCGTTGAAGAGGGACTAGCGTTTAATGAGCAGTTCTTC. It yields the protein CSVEEGLAFNEQFF.

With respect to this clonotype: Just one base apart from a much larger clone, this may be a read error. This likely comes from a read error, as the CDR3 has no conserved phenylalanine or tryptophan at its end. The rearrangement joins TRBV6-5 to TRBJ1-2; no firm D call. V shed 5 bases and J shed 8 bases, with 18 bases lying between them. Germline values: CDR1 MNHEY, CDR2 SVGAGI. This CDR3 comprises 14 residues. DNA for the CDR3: TGTGCCAGCAGTCACGATCAGACGATGGGGGGCTACACCTAC. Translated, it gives CASSHDQTMGGYTY.